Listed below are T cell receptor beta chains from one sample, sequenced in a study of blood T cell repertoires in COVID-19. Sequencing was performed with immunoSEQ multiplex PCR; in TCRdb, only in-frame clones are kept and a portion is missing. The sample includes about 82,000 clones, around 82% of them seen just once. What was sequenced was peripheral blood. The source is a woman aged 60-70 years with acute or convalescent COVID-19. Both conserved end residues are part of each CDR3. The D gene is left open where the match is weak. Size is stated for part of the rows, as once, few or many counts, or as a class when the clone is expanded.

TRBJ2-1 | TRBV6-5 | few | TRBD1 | CASSSARDRQNNEQFF | TGTGCCAGCAGTTCCGCAAGGGACAGGCAAAACAATGAGCAGTTCTTC
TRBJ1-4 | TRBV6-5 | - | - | CASSYSYATNEKLFF | TGTGCCAGCAGTTACTCCTATGCAACTAATGAAAAACTGTTTTTT
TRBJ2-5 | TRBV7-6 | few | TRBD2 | CASSLSGGNQETQYF | TGTGCCAGCAGCCTTAGCGGGGGTAACCAAGAGACCCAGTACTTC
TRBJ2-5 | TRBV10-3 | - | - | CAISSAGSGETQYF | TGTGCCATCAGCAGCGCGGGCTCCGGGGAGACCCAGTACTTC
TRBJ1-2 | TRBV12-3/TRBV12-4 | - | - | CASSISTGGYTF | TGTGCCAGCAGCATCTCCACGGGGGGCTACACCTTC
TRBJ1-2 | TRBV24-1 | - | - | CATSDLERTRGYTF | TGTGCCACCAGTGATTTGGAACGGACAAGGGGCTACACCTTC
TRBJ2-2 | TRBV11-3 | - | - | CASSWRSSAGELFF | TGTGCCAGCAGCTGGAGATCTTCGGCCGGGGAGCTGTTTTTT
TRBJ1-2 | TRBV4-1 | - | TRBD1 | CASSQEWTGNYGYTF | TGCGCCAGCAGCCAAGAGTGGACAGGGAACTATGGCTACACCTTC
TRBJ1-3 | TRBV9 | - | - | CASSVDPGGENTIYF | TGTGCCAGCAGCGTAGACCCAGGCGGGGAAAACACCATATATTTT
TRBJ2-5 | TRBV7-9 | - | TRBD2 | CASSFLGSGRRGETQYF | TGTGCCAGCAGCTTCTTGGGTAGCGGGAGAAGGGGAGAGACCCAGTACTTC
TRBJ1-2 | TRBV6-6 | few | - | CASSPLPVGGLNYGYTF | TGTGCCAGCAGTCCTCTACCGGTGGGAGGTTTAAACTATGGCTACACCTTC
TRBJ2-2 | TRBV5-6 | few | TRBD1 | CASSPGDRVRTGELFF | TGTGCCAGCAGCCCAGGGGACAGGGTTCGCACCGGGGAGCTGTTTTTT
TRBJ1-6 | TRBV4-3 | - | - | CASSLGRGNSPLHF | TGCGCCAGCAGCCTTGGACGGGGGAATTCACCCCTCCACTTT
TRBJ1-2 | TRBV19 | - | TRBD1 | CASSKTGGLGYGYTF | TGTGCCAGTAGTAAGACAGGGGGCTTGGGCTATGGCTACACCTTC
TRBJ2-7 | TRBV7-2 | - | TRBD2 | CASSLGTSGVYEQYF | TGTGCCAGCAGCTTAGGGACTAGCGGGGTCTACGAGCAGTACTTC
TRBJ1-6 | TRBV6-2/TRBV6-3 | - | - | CASSYVGGRNSPLHF | TGTGCCAGCAGTTACGTCGGGGGACGCAATTCACCCCTCCACTTT
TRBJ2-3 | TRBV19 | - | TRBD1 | CASSIQGADTQYF | TGTGCCAGTAGTATCCAGGGGGCAGATACGCAGTATTTT
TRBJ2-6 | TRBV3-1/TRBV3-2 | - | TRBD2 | CASSQWGGSDSGANVLTF | TGTGCCAGCAGCCAATGGGGAGGGTCTGACTCTGGGGCCAACGTCCTGACTTTC
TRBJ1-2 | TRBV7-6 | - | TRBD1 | CASRPAGTDNYGYTF | TGTGCCAGCAGACCCGCCGGGACAGATAACTATGGCTACACCTTC
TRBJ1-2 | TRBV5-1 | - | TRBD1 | CASSSGTGAFNYGYTF | TGCGCCAGCAGCTCGGGGACAGGAGCTTTTAACTATGGCTACACCTTC
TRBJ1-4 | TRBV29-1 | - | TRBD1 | CSAGGQFNEKLFF | TGCAGCGCCGGGGGACAGTTTAATGAAAAACTGTTTTTT
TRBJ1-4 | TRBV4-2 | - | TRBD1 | CASASSVGSGGEKLFF | TGTGCCAGCGCATCGTCCGTAGGTTCAGGGGGGGAAAAACTGTTTTTT
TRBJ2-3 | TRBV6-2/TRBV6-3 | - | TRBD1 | CASSYLMDRGVADTQYF | TGTGCCAGCAGTTATCTAATGGACAGGGGGGTCGCAGATACGCAGTATTTT
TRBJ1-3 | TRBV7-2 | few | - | CASSLGQGSGNTIYF | TGTGCCAGCAGCTTAGGTCAGGGCTCTGGAAACACCATATATTTT
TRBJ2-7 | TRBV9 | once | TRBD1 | CASSGTGTGAREQYF | TGTGCCAGCAGCGGAACCGGGACAGGGGCACGCGAGCAGTACTTC
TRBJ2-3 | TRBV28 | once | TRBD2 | CASSSTGTSGTPDTQYF | TGTGCCAGCAGCTCAACTGGGACTAGCGGGACCCCAGATACGCAGTATTTT
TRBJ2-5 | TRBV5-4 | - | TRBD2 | CASSRDSPGGQETQYF | TGTGCCAGCAGTCGGGACTCCCCGGGGGGCCAAGAGACCCAGTACTTC
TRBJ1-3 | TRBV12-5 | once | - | CASGLGGQLGNTIYF | TGTGCTAGTGGTTTGGGAGGACAGTTAGGAAACACCATATATTTT
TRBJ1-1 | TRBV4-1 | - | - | CASSQVGGSTEAFF | TGCGCCAGCAGCCAAGTCGGGGGGAGCACTGAAGCTTTCTTT
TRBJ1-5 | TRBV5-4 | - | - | CASSLRGGNQPQHF | TGTGCCAGCAGCTTAAGAGGTGGCAATCAGCCCCAGCATTTT
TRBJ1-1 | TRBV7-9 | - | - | CASSSLGGMAEAFF | TGTGCCAGCAGCTCCCTGGGGGGAATGGCAGAAGCTTTCTTT
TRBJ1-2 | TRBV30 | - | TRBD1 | CAWSSRGSDYTF | TGTGCCTGGAGTAGCAGGGGGTCGGACTACACCTTC
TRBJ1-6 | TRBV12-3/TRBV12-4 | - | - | CASSFADNSPLHF | TGTGCCAGCAGTTTTGCAGATAATTCACCCCTCCACTTT
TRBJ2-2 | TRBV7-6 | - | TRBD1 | CASSTGTGKVGELFF | TGTGCCAGCAGCACCGGGACAGGGAAGGTCGGGGAGCTGTTTTTT
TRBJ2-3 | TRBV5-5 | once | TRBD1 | CASSPDGTGSTDTQYF | TGTGCCAGCAGCCCGGACGGGACAGGCAGCACAGATACGCAGTATTTT
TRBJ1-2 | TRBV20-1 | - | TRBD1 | CSASATGDNYGYTF | TGCAGTGCTAGTGCCACAGGGGATAACTATGGCTACACCTTC
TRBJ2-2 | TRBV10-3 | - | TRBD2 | CAISEWGLPANTGELFF | TGTGCCATCAGTGAGTGGGGACTACCCGCGAACACCGGGGAGCTGTTTTTT
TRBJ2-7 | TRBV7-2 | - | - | CASSSQVTYEQYF | TGTGCCAGCAGCTCACAGGTTACCTACGAGCAGTACTTC
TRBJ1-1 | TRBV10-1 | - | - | CASRREGGRTEAFF | TGCGCCAGCAGACGGGAGGGGGGGAGGACTGAAGCTTTCTTT
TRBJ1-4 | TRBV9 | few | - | CASSQSPTNEKLFF | TGTGCCAGCAGCCAGTCACCCACTAATGAAAAACTGTTTTTT
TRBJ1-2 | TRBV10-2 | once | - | CASSEGGGYGYTF | TGCGCCAGCAGTGAGGGGGGGGGTTATGGCTACACCTTC
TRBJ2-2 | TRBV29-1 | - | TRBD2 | CSVAPLAGESGELFF | TGCAGCGTCGCACCTCTAGCGGGGGAGAGCGGGGAGCTGTTTTTT
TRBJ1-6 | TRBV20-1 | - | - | CSASTDYNSPLHF | TGCAGTGCTAGTACAGACTATAATTCACCCCTCCACTTT
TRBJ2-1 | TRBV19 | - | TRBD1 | CASSMGQGVKFF | TGTGCCAGTAGTATGGGACAGGGGGTAAAGTTCTTC
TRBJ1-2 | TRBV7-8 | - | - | CASRAGTDGGYGYTF | TGTGCCAGCAGGGCTGGGACCGACGGAGGGTATGGCTACACCTTC
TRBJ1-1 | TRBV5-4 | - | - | CASRETGRSTEAFF | TGTGCCAGCAGAGAAACAGGGAGATCCACTGAAGCTTTCTTT